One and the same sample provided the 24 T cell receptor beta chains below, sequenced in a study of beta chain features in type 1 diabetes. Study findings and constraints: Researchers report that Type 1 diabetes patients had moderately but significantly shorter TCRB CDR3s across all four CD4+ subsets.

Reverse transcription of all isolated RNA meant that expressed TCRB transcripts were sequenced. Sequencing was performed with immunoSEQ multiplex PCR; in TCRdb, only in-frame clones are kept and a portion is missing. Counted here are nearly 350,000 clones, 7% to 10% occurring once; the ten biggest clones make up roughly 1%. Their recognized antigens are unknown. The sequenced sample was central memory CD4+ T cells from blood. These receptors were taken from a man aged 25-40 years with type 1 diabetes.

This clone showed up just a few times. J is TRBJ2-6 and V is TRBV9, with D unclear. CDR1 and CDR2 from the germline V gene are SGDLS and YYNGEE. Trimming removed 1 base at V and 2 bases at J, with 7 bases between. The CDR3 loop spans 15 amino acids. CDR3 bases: TGTGCCAGCAGCGTACAGATTACTGGGGCCAACGTCCTGACTTTC. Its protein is CASSVQITGANVLTF.

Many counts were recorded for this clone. DNA of the CDR3: TGCGCCAGCAGCTTCGGACAGGGGAACACCATATATTTT. Translated: CASSFGQGNTIYF. The genes are TRBV5-1 and TRBJ1-3; the match to TRBD1 covers 9 bases. CDR1 and CDR2 (germline): SGHRS, YFSETQ. V shed 2 bases, J shed 7 bases, and the junction held 1 base outside the gene matches. The CDR3 consists of 13 residues.

For the CDR3, the DNA is TGTGCCAGCAGCTTAAAGGGGACAGGGGCAGATACGCAGTATTTT. Amino acids: CASSLKGTGADTQYF. The chain employs TRBV7-2 and TRBJ2-3, with 10 bases fitting TRBD1. J was trimmed by 4 bases and V by 2 bases; bases with no gene match: 3. In germline, CDR1 is SGHTA, CDR2 FQGNSA. The CDR3 is 15 amino acids.

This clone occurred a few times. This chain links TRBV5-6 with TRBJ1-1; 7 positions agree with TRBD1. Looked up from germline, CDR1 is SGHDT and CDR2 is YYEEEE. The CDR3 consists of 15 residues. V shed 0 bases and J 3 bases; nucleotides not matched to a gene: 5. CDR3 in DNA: TGTGCCAGCAGCTTGGGACAGGGAACATACACTGAAGCTTTCTTT. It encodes CASSLGQGTYTEAFF.

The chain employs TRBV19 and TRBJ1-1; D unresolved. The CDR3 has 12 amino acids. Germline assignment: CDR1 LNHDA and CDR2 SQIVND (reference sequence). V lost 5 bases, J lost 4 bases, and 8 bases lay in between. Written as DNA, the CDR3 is TGTGCCAGTAGTGACACTCCCACTGAAGCTTTCTTT. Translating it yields CASSDTPTEAFF.

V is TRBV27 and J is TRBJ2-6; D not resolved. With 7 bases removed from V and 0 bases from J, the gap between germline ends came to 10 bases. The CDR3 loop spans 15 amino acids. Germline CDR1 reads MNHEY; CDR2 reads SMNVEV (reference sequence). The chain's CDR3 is CASKNGYSGANVLTF. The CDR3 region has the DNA TGTGCCAGCAAGAACGGCTACTCTGGGGCCAACGTCCTGACTTTC.

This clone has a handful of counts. DNA for the CDR3: TGTGCCAGTAGTGCCTTAGCGGGGGGGCAGAATGAGCAGTTCTTC. It codes for CASSALAGGQNEQFF. The genes are TRBV19 and TRBJ2-1, with TRBD2 matching 11 bases. Trimming cost V 5 bases and J 7 bases; bases outside gene matches: 7. The CDR3 has 15 residues. Germline V gene sequence: CDR1 LNHDA, CDR2 SQIVND (reference sequence).

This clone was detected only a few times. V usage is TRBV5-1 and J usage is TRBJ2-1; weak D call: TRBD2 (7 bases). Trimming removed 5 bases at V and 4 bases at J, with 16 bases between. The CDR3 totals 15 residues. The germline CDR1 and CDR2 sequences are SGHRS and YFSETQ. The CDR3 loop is CASSSGGLFYNEQFF. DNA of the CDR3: TGCGCCAGCAGTTCGGGGGGCCTCTTTTACAATGAGCAGTTCTTC.

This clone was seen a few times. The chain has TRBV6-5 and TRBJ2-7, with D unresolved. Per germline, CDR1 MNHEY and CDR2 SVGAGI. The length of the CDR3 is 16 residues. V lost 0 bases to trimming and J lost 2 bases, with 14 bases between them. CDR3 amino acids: CASSYSISALTYEQYF. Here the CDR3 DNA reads TGTGCCAGCAGTTACTCGATTTCAGCTCTTACCTACGAGCAGTACTTC.

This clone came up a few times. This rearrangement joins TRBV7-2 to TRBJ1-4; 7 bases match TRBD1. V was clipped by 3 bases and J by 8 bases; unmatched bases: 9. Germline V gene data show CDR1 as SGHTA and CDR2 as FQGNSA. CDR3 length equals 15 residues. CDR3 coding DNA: TGTGCCAGCAGCTTGGGGGACAGAGATCAGGAAAAACTGTTTTTT. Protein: CASSLGDRDQEKLFF.

The CDR3 loop reads CASSGSPRDTEAFF. DNA for the CDR3: TGTGCCAGCTCGGGCTCCCCCCGGGACACTGAAGCTTTCTTT. This chain connects TRBV18 to TRBJ1-1; D gene uncertain. The CDR3 covers 14 residues. The V gene lost 6 bases and the J gene lost 3 bases, with 14 bases spanning the gap. CDR1 is KGHSH, CDR2 LQKENI, per germline.

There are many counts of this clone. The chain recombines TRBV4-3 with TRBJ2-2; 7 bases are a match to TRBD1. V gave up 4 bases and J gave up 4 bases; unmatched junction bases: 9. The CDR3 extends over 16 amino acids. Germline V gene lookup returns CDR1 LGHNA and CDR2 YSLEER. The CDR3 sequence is CASSPSYTGATGELFF. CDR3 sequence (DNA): TGCGCCAGCAGCCCCTCTTACACAGGGGCCACCGGGGAGCTGTTTTTT.

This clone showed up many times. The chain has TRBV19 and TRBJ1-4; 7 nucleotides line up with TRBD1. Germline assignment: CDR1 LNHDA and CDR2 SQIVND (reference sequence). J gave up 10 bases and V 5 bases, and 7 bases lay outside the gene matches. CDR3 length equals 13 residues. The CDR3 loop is CASSVTGQIKLFF. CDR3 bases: TGTGCCAGTAGTGTGACGGGACAGATAAAACTGTTTTTT.

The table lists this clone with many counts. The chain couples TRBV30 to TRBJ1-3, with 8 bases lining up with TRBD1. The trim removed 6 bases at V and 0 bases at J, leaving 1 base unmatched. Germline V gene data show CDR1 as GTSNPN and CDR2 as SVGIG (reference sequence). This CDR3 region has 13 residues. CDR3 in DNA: TGTGCCTGCAGGGGGCTCTCTGGAAACACCATATATTTT. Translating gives CACRGLSGNTIYF. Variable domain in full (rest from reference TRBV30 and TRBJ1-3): SQTIHQWPATLVQPVGSPLSLECTVEGTSNPNLYWYRQAAGRGLQLLFYSVGIGQISSEVPQNLSASRPQDRQFILSSKKLLLSDSGFYLCACRGLSGNTIYFGEGSWLTVV.

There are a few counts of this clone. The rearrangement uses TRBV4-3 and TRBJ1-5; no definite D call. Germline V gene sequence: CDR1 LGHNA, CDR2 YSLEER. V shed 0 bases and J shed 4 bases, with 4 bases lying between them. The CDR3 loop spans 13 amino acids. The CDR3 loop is CASSQDRNQPQHF. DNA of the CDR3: TGCGCCAGCAGCCAAGACAGAAATCAGCCCCAGCATTTT.

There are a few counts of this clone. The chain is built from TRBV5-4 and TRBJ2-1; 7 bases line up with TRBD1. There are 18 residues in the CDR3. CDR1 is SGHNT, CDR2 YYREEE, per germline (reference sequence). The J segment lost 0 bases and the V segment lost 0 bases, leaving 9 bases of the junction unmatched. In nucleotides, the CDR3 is TGTGCCAGCAGCTTGGGACAGGGATTAGAGAGCTCCTACAATGAGCAGTTCTTC. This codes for CASSLGQGLESSYNEQFF.

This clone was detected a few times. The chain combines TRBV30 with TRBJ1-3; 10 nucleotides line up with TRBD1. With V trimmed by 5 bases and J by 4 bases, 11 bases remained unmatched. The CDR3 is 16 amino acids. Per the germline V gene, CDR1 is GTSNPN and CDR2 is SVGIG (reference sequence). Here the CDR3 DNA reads TGTGCCTGGTACGGTCCGGGACAGGGGCAAGGAAACACCATATATTTT. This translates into CAWYGPGQGQGNTIYF.

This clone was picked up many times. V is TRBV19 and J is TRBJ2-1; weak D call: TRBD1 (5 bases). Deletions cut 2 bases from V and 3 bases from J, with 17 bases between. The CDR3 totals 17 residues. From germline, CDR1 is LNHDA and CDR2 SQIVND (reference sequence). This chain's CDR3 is CASSIILGQGNYNEQFF. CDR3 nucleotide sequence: TGTGCCAGTAGTATAATATTAGGGCAGGGTAACTACAATGAGCAGTTCTTC.

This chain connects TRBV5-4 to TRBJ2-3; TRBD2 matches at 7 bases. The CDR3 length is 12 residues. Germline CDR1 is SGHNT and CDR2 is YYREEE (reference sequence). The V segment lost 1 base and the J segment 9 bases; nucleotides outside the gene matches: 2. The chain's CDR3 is CASSLWRETQYF. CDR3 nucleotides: TGTGCCAGCAGCTTGTGGCGGGAGACGCAGTATTTT.

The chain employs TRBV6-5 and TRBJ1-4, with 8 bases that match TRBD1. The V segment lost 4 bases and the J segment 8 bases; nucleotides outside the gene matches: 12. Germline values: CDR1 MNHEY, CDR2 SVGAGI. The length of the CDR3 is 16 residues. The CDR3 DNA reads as TGTGCCAGCAGTTTAGCGGCAGGGGGCTCCTGGGAAAAACTGTTTTTT. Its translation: CASSLAAGGSWEKLFF.

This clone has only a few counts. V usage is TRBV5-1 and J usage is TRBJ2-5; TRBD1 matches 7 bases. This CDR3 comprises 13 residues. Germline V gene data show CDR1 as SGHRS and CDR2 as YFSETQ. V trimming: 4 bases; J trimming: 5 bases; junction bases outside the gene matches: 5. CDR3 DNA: TGCGCCAGCAGCACCCGACAGGGTGAGACCCAGTACTTC. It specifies CASSTRQGETQYF.

The CDR3 DNA follows: TGTGCCAGCAGCTTAGTGGCGGGGGCACTCAAAAATTCACCCCTCCACTTT. It translates to CASSLVAGALKNSPLHF. The rearrangement uses TRBV7-8 and TRBJ1-6; D possibly corresponds to TRBD1 (6 bases). The ends were cut back, 1 base at V and 7 bases at J, with 17 bases in the middle. Germline V gene data show CDR1 as SGHVS and CDR2 as FQNEAQ. This CDR3 has 17 amino acids.

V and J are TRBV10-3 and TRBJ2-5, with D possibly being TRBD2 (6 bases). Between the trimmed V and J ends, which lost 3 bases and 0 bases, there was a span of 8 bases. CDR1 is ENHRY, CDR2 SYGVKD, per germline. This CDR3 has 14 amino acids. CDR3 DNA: TGTGCCATCAGTGAAGGGACTCACCAAGAGACCCAGTACTTC. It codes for CAISEGTHQETQYF.

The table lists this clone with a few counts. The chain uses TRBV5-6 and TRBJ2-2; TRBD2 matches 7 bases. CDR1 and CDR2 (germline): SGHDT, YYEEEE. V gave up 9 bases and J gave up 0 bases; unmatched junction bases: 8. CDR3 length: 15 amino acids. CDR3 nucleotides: TGTGCCACCCGGGGGAGGGGCACGAACACCGGGGAGCTGTTTTTT. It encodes CATRGRGTNTGELFF.